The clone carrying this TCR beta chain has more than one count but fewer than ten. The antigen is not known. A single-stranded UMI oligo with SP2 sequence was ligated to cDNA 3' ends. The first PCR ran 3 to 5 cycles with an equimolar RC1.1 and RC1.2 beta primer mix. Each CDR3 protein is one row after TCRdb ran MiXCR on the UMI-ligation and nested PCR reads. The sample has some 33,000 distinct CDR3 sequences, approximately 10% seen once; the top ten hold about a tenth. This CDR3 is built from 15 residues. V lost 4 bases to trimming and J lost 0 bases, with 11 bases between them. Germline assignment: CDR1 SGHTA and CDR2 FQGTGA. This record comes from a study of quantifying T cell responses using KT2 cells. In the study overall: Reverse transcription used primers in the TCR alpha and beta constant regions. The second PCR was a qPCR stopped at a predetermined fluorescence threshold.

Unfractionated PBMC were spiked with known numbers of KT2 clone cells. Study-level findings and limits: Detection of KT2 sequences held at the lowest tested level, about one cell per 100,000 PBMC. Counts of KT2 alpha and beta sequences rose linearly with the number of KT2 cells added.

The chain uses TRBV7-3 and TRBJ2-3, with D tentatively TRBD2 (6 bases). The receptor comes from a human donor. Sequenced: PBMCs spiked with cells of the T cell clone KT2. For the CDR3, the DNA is TGTGCCAGCAGCTCGGGACTCCGAAGCACAGATACGCAGTATTTT. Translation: CASSSGLRSTDTQYF.